This T cell receptor (beta chain) came from a study of T cells in Graves' hyperthyroidism and ophthalmopathy. Using RNA transcripts as the source, TCR beta CDR3 regions were amplified. TCR CDR3 regions were first amplified by RT-PCR with HTBI primers. Each CDR3 protein gets one entry after TCRdb re-called the multiplex PCR reads with MiXCR. Here the sample spans about 360,000 distinct CDR3 sequences, under 15% being singletons. V was shortened by 6 bases and J by 7 bases, with 10 bases between the two germline ends. CDR3 length: 12 amino acids. Germline V CDR1 and CDR2: SGHVS, FQNEAQ. This clonotype was observed a handful of times.

Sequenced: blood. The TCR comes from a woman aged 18-29 years with Graves' hyperthyroidism. The rearrangement joins TRBV7-8 to TRBJ2-1; D ambiguous. The CDR3 protein is CASRALENEQFF. CDR3 nucleotides: TGTGCCAGCAGGGCCCTTGAGAATGAGCAGTTCTTC.